Shown below are 14 T cell receptor beta chains from a single sample sequenced in a study of cytomegalovirus exposure and HLA in healthy donors. Use of 60 Vbeta and 13 Jbeta primers characterized the PCR. The repertoire was sequenced with immunoSEQ multiplex PCR; TCRdb's copy has only in-frame clones and lacks some. The repertoire consists of some 76,000 clones, with approximately 70% occurring once and the leading ten covering 4.9%. Sequencing input: PBMCs. The receptors here all came from a man aged 55 to 69 in good health and CMV-seropositive.

This clone was seen a few times. The V and J genes are TRBV2 and TRBJ2-1, with 10 bases aligning to TRBD2. Germline CDR1 is SNHLY and CDR2 is FYNNEI. With V trimmed by 4 bases and J by 6 bases, 6 bases remained unmatched. The CDR3 has 15 amino acids. In nucleotides, the CDR3 is TGTGCCAGCAGTGGGAGCGGGAGGGCCTCCAATGAGCAGTTCTTC. It translates to CASSGSGRASNEQFF.

This clone was observed a few times. This chain uses TRBV15 with TRBJ1-5; 10 bases line up with TRBD1. CDR3 size: 13 residues. The germline gives CDR1 LNHNV, CDR2 YYDKDF (reference sequence). The J segment lost 3 bases and the V segment lost 9 bases, leaving 2 bases of the junction unmatched. DNA for the CDR3: TGTGCCACTGGGACAGGGGTCAATCAGCCCCAGCATTTT. Translating gives CATGTGVNQPQHF.

The rearrangement uses TRBV30 and TRBJ2-7; D may be TRBD1 (6 bases). CDR3 length: 13 residues. In germline, CDR1 is GTSNPN, CDR2 SVGIG (reference sequence). Trimming cost V 5 bases and J 4 bases, with 15 bases left between them. The CDR3 nucleotides read TGTGCCTGGGATAGACAGGTGGGTTACGAGCAGTACTTC. Its translation is CAWDRQVGYEQYF.

This clone was seen a few times. The CDR3 DNA reads as TGTGCCACCAGCCCTAGACAGTACCAAGAGACCCAGTACTTC. It encodes CATSPRQYQETQYF. This chain links TRBV15 with TRBJ2-5; D perhaps matches TRBD1 (5 bases). CDR1 is LNHNV, CDR2 YYDKDF, per germline (reference sequence). Trimming took 5 bases from V and 0 from J, leaving 10 bases between them. The CDR3 totals 14 residues.

This clone was found a few times. The genes are TRBV25-1 and TRBJ1-4, with a possible D match to TRBD1 (6 bases). This CDR3 comprises 15 residues. V was trimmed by 1 base and J by 6 bases, leaving 12 bases between them. Germline V gene lookup returns CDR1 MGHDK and CDR2 SYGVNS. The CDR3 region has the DNA TGTGCCAGCAGTGAATTAGGACAGAGGCATGAAAAACTGTTTTTT. Its translation: CASSELGQRHEKLFF.

This clone was detected once. The chain carries TRBV6-1 and TRBJ2-7, with TRBD1 as a possible D gene (5 bases). The V gene lost 1 base and the J gene lost 7 bases, with 14 bases spanning the gap. Per germline, CDR1 MNHNS and CDR2 SASEGT. This CDR3 comprises 14 residues. The DNA for the CDR3 is TGTGCCAGCAGTGAAGGGCAGGTTAAGGGGGAGCAGTACTTC. This gives the protein CASSEGQVKGEQYF.

The V and J genes are TRBV6-6 and TRBJ2-7, with 7 bases lining up with TRBD1. The CDR3 spans 14 residues. Germline CDR1 and CDR2: MNHNY and SVGAGI (reference sequence). Trimming at V came to 5 bases and at J to 2 bases, leaving 6 bases not matched to a gene. CDR3: CASSLWTGAYEQYF. For the CDR3, the DNA is TGTGCCAGCAGTCTATGGACAGGAGCCTACGAGCAGTACTTC.

This clone has more than one count but fewer than ten. This chain links TRBV15 with TRBJ2-1; 12 nucleotides align to TRBD2. Germline V gives CDR1 LNHNV, CDR2 YYDKDF (reference sequence). The ends lost 3 bases at V and 9 bases at J; junction bases unmatched: 6. The CDR3 totals 15 residues. The CDR3 DNA sequence: TGTGCCACCAGCAGCAGACTAGCGGGAGACCCTGAGCAGTTCTTC. It is translated as CATSSRLAGDPEQFF.

This clone was counted only a few times. V is TRBV5-6 and J is TRBJ2-5; D is perhaps TRBD1 (6 bases). V lost 0 bases and J 2 bases, leaving 11 bases between the germline ends. CDR1 SGHDT and CDR2 YYEEEE come from the germline V gene. The CDR3 loop spans 15 amino acids. CDR3 in DNA: TGTGCCAGCAGCTTGGAGACCAGGGGTCAAGAGACCCAGTACTTC. Its translation: CASSLETRGQETQYF.

This clone has just a few counts. CDR3 protein: CASSNKGGSAEAFF. Here the CDR3 DNA reads TGTGCCAGCAGCAACAAGGGAGGGAGCGCTGAAGCTTTCTTT. This sequence joins TRBV7-9 and TRBJ1-1; D ambiguous. CDR1 and CDR2 (germline): SEHNR, FQNEAQ (reference sequence). The CDR3 extends over 14 amino acids. V was pared by 5 bases and J by 6 bases, with 16 bases between.

This clone appeared a few times. The chain combines TRBV5-1 with TRBJ2-5; 7 bases align to TRBD1. The CDR3 is 14 amino acids. Trimming removed 4 bases from V and 1 base from J; junction bases left unmatched: 4. Germline CDR1 and CDR2: SGHRS and YFSETQ. This CDR3 reads CASSVRQGQETQYF. CDR3 DNA sequence: TGCGCCAGCAGCGTGAGACAGGGCCAAGAGACCCAGTACTTC.

This sequence joins TRBV7-2 and TRBJ2-5; tentatively, D is TRBD2 (6 bases). The V gene's germline CDR1 is SGHTA and CDR2 FQGNSA. There are 11 residues in the CDR3. The V end lost 1 base, the J end lost 14 bases, and 11 bases lay between the germline ends. The CDR3 nucleotides read TGTGCCAGCAGCTTAGGGAGGGAGGTCTACTTC. Encoded protein: CASSLGREVYF.

The genes are TRBV5-8 and TRBJ1-4, with a weak D call TRBD1 (6 bases). V lost 4 bases, J lost 4 bases, and 11 bases lay in between. The germline gives CDR1 SGHTS, CDR2 YDEGEE. The CDR3 is 14 residues long. As DNA, the CDR3 is TGTGCCAGCAGCAGGACAGCGTTTAATGAAAAACTGTTTTTT. Protein sequence: CASSRTAFNEKLFF.

The V gene is TRBV4-2, the J gene TRBJ2-3; a possible D gene is TRBD2 (7 bases). CDR3 length equals 18 residues. V was trimmed by 3 bases and J by 0 bases, leaving 19 bases between them. Germline V gene lookup returns CDR1 LGHNA and CDR2 YNFKEQ. The CDR3 DNA follows: TGTGCCAGCAGCCACAATCGTGAGGGGGGGGCTAGCACAGATACGCAGTATTTT. Translated: CASSHNREGGASTDTQYF.